The sequence of this T cell receptor (beta chain) was determined in a study of T cells in Graves' hyperthyroidism and ophthalmopathy. The CDR3 has 15 amino acids. CDR1 KGHDR and CDR2 SFDVKD come from the germline V gene. Deletions cut 2 bases from V and 0 bases from J, with 9 bases between. This clonotype was observed many times. Its target is unknown. RNA transcripts gave rise to amplified TCR beta CDR3 regions. The HTBI primer set served for first-round RT-PCR of the TCR CDR3. TCRdb reprocessed the multiplex PCR reads via MiXCR and lists one record per CDR3 protein. The sample lists around 600,000 distinct CDR3 sequences, 13% to 15% occurring once. Regarding the study as a whole: It was a median about 6 months before onset that the model predicted ophthalmopathy.

The sequenced sample consisted of blood. The chain has TRBV24-1 and TRBJ2-5; D is ambiguous. The origin of this receptor is a woman between 18 and 30 years old with Graves' ophthalmopathy. The CDR3 nucleotides read TGTGCCACCAGTGATTCCCGAGGATACCAAGAGACCCAGTACTTC. Protein product: CATSDSRGYQETQYF.